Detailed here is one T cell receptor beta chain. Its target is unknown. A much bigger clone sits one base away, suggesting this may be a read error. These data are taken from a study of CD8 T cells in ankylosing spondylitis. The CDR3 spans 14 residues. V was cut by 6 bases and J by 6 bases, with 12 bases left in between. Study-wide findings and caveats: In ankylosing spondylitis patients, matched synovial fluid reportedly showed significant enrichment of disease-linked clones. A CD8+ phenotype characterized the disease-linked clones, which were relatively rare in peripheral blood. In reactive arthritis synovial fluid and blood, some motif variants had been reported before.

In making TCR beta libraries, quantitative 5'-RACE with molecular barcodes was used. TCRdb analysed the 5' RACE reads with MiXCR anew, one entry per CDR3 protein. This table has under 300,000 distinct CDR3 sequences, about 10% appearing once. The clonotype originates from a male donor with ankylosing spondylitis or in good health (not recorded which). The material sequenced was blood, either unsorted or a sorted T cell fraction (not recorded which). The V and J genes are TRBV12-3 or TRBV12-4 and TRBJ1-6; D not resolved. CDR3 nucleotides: TGTGCCAGCAGACGACCCCTCTGTAATTCACCCCTCCACTTT. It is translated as CASRRPLCNSPLHF.